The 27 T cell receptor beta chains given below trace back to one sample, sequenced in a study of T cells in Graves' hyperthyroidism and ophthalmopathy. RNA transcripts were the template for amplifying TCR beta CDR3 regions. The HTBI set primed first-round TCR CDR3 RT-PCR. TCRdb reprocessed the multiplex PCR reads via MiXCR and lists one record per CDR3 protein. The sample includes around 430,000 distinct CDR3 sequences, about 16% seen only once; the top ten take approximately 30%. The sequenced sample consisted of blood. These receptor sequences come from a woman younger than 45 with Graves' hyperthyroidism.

The CDR3 reads CASSVSRAIDTQYF. The CDR3 region has the DNA TGTGCCAGCAGCGTAAGCAGGGCTATCGATACGCAGTATTTT. The chain couples TRBV2 to TRBJ2-3; TRBD1 might be the D (5 bases). Germline values: CDR1 SNHLY, CDR2 FYNNEI. Trimming left V 6 bases short and J 6 bases short, with 16 bases between. CDR3 length: 14 residues.

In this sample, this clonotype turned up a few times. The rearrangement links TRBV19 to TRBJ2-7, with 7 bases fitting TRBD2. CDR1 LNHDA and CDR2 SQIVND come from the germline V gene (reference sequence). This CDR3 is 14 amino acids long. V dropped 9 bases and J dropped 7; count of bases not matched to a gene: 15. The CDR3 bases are TGTGCCAGCGGTCCAGGCGGGAGCTGGTGGGAGCAGTACTTC. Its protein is CASGPGGSWWEQYF.

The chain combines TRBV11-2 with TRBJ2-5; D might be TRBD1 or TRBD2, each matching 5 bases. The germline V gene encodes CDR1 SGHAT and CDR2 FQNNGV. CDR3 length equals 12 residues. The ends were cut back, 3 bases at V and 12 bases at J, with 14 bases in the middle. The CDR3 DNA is TGTGCCAGCAGCTTGGGTTGGGACGTCAAGTACTTC. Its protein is CASSLGWDVKYF.

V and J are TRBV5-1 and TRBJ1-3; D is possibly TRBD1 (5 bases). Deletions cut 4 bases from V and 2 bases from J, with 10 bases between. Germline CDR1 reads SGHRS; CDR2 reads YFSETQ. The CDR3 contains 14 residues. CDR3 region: CASSPGGAGNTIYF. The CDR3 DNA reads TGCGCCAGCAGCCCCGGGGGGGCTGGAAACACCATATATTTT.

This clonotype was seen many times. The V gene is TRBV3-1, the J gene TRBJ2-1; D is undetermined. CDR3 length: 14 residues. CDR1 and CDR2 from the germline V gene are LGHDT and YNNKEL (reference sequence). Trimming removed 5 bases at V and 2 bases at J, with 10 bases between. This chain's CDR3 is CASSDPQTYNEQFF. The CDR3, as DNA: TGTGCCAGCAGCGACCCCCAGACCTACAATGAGCAGTTCTTC.

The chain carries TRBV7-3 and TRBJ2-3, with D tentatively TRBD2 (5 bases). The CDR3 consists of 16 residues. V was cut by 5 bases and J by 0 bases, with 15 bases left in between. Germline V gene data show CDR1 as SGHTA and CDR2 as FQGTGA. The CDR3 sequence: CASSLEGVTSTDTQYF. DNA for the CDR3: TGTGCCAGCAGCCTAGAGGGCGTCACTAGCACAGATACGCAGTATTTT. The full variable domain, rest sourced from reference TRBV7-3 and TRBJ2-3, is GAGVSQTPSNKVTEKGKYVELRCDPISGHTALYWYRQSLGQGPEFLIYFQGTGAADDSGLPNDRFFAVRPEGSVSTLKIQRTERGDSAVYLCASSLEGVTSTDTQYFGPGTRLTVL.

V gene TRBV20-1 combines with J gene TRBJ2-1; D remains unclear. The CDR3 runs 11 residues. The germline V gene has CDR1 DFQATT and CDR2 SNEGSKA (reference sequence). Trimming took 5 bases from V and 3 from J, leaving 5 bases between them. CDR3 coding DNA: TGCAGTGCTGACAACTACAATGAGCAGTTCTTC. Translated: CSADNYNEQFF.

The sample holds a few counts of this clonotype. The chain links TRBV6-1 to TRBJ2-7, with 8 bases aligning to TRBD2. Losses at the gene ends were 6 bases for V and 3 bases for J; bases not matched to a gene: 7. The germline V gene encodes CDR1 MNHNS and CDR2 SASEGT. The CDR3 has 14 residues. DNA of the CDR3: TGTGCCAGCAGGCCCGGGACTAGTAACTACGAGCAGTACTTC. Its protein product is CASRPGTSNYEQYF.

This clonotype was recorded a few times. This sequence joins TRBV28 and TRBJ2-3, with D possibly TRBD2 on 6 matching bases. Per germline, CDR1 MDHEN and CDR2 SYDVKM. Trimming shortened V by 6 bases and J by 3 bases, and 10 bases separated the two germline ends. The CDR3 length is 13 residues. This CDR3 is CASRGGSTDTQYF. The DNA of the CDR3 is TGTGCCAGCAGGGGGGGATCGACAGATACGCAGTATTTT.

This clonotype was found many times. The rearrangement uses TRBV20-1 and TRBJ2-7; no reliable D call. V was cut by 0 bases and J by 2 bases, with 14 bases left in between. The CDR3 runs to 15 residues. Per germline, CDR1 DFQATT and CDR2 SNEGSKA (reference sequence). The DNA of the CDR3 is TGCAGTGCTAGAGATCTTGCGGCACTCCCCTACGAGCAGTACTTC. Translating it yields CSARDLAALPYEQYF.

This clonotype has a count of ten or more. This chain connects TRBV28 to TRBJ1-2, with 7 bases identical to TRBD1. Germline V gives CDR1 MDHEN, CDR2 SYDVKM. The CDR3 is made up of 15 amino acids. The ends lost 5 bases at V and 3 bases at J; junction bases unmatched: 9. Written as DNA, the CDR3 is TGTGCCAGCAGTCCCTTGGGACAGACACACTATGGCTACACCTTC. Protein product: CASSPLGQTHYGYTF.

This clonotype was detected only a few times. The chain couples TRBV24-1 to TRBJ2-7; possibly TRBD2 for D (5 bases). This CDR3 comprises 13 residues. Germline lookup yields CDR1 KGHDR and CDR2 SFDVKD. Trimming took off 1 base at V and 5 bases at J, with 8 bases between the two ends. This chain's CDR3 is CATSDLGLHEQYF. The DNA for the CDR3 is TGTGCCACCAGTGATTTAGGACTCCACGAGCAGTACTTC.

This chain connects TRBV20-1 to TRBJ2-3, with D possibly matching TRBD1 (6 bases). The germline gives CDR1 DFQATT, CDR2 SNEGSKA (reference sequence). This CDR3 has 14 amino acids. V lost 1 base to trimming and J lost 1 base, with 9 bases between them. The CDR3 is CSARVQGRTDTQYF. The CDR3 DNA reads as TGCAGTGCTAGAGTCCAGGGGCGCACAGATACGCAGTATTTT.

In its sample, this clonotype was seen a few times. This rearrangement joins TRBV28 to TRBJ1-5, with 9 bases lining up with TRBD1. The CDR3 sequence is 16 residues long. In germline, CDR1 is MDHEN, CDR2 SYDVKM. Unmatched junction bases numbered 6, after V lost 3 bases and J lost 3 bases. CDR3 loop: CASSLYGTGNNQPQHF. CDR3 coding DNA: TGTGCCAGCAGTTTGTACGGGACAGGGAACAATCAGCCCCAGCATTTT. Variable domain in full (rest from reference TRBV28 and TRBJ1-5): DVKVTQSSRYLVKRTGEKVFLECVQDMDHENMFWYRQDPGLGLRLIYFSYDVKMKEKGDIPEGYSVSREKKERFSLILESASTNQTSMYLCASSLYGTGNNQPQHFGDGTRLSIL.

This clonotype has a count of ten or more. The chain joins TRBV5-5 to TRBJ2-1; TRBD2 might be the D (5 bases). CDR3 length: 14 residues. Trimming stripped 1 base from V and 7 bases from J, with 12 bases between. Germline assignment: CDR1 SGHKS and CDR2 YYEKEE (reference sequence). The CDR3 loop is CASSLILASNEQFF. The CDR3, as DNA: TGTGCCAGCAGCTTGATCCTAGCTTCTAATGAGCAGTTCTTC.

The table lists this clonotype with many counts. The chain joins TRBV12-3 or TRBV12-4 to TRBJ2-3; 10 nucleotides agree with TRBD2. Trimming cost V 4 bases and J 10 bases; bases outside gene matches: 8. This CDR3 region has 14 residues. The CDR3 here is CASSSASGSSPQYF. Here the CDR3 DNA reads TGTGCCAGCAGTTCCGCTAGCGGGAGTTCCCCGCAGTATTTT.

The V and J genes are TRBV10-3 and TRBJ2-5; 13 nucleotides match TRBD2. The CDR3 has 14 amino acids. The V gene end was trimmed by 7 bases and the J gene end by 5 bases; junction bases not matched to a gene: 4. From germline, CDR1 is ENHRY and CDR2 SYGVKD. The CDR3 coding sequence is TGTGCCATCAAAGGGACTAGCGGGGAGGAGACCCAGTACTTC. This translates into CAIKGTSGEETQYF.

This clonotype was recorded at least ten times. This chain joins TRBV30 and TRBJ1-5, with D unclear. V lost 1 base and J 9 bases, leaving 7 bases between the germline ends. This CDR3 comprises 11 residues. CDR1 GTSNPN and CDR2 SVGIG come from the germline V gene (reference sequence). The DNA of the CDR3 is TGTGCCTGGAGTGGGGCTGGGCCCCAGCATTTT. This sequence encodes CAWSGAGPQHF.

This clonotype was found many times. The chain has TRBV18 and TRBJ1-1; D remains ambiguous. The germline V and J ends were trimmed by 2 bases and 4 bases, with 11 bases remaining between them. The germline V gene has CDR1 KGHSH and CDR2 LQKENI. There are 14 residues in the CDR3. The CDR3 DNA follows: TGTGCCAGCTCACCAGCGACCCGGGCCACTGAAGCTTTCTTT. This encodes CASSPATRATEAFF.

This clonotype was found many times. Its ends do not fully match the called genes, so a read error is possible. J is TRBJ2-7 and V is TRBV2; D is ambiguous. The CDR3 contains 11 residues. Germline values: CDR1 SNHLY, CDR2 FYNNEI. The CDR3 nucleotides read TGTGCCAGCGCGGAGTCCTACGGGCAGTACTTC. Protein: CASAESYGQYF.

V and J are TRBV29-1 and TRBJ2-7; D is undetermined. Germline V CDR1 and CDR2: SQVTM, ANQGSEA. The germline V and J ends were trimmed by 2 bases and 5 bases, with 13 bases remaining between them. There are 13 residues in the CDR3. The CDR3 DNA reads TGCAGCGTTGAATCAACCCTCGTTCACGAGCAGTACTTC. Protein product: CSVESTLVHEQYF.

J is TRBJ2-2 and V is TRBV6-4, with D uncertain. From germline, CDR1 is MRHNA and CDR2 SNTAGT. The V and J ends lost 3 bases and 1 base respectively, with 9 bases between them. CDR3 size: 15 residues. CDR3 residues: CASSEGGENTGELFF. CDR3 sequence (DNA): TGTGCCAGCAGTGAGGGCGGCGAGAACACCGGGGAGCTGTTTTTT.

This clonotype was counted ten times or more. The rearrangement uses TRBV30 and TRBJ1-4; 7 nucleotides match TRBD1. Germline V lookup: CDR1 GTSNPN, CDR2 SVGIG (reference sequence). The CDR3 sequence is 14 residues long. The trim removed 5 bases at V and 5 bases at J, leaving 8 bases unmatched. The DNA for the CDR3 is TGTGCCTGGGGGAGACAGGGAGAGAATGAAAAACTGTTTTTT. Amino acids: CAWGRQGENEKLFF.

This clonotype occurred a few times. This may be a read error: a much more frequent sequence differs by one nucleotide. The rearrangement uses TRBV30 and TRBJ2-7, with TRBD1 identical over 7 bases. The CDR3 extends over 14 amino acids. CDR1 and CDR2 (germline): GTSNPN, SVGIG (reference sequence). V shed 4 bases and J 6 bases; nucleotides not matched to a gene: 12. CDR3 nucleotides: TGTGCCTGGAAGCCGGGACAGAGGGCGATCGAGCAGTACTTC. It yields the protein CAWKPGQRAIEQYF.

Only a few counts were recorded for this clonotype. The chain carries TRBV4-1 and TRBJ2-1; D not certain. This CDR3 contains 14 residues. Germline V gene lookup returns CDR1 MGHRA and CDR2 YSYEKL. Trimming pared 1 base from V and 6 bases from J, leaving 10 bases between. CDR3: CASSQGNSRNEQFF. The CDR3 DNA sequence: TGCGCCAGCAGCCAAGGTAATAGCCGCAATGAGCAGTTCTTC.

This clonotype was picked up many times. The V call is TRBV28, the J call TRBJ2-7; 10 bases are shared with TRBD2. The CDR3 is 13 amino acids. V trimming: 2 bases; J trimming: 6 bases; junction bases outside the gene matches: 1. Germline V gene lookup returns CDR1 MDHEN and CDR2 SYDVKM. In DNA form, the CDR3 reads TGTGCCAGCAGTTTAAGCGGGAGGGGCGAGCAGTACTTC. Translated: CASSLSGRGEQYF.

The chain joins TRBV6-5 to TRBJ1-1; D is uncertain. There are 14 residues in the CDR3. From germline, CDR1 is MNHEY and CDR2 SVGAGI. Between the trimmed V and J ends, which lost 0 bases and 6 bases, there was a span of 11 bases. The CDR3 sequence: CASSYSGIPPEAFF. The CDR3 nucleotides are TGTGCCAGCAGTTACTCTGGGATACCCCCTGAAGCTTTCTTT.